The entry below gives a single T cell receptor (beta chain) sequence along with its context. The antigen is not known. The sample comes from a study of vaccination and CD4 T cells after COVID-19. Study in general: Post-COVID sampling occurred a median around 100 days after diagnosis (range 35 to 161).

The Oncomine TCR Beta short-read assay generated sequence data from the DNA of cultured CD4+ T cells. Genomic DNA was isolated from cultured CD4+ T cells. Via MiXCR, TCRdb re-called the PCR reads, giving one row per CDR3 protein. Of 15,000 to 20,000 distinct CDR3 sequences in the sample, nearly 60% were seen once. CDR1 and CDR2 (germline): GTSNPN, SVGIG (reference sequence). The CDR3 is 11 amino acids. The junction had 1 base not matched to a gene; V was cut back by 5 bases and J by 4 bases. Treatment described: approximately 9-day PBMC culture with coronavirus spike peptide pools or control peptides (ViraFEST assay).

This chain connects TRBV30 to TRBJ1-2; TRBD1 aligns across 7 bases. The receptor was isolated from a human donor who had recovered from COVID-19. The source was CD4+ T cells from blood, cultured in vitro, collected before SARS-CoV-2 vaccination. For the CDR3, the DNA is TGTGCCTGGGAGGGGGCCTATGGCTACACCTTC. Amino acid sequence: CAWEGAYGYTF. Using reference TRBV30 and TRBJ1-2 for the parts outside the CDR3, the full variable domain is SQTIHQWPATLVQPVGSPLSLECTVEGTSNPNLYWYRQAAGRGLQLLFYSVGIGQISSEVPQNLSASRPQDRQFILSSKKLLLSDSGFYLCAWEGAYGYTFGSGTRLTVV.